This T cell receptor beta chain was captured in a study of cytomegalovirus exposure and HLA in healthy donors. The study, taken as a whole, reports: In a later analysis, HLA-C alleles had the fewest associated TCRs, DRB1 alleles the most.

On this clone itself: No antigen is known for it.

The CDR3 is 11 residues long. V lost 6 bases and J 6 bases, leaving 8 bases between the germline ends. Germline values: CDR1 MNHEY, CDR2 SVGAGI. Samples came from healthy bone marrow donors. PCR amplification relied on 60 Vbeta primers (plus 13 Jbeta primers). Method: immunoSEQ multiplex PCR; TCRdb's copy keeps in-frame clones and lacks some. The repertoire holds fewer than 30,000 clones, with approximately 62% as singletons. The rearrangement uses TRBV6-5 and TRBJ1-2; weak D call: TRBD1 (5 bases). Material: PBMCs. The receptor was isolated from a male donor in good health and CMV-seropositive. The CDR3 sequence is CASSIGDGYTF. The CDR3 DNA sequence: TGTGCCAGCAGCATAGGGGATGGCTACACCTTC.